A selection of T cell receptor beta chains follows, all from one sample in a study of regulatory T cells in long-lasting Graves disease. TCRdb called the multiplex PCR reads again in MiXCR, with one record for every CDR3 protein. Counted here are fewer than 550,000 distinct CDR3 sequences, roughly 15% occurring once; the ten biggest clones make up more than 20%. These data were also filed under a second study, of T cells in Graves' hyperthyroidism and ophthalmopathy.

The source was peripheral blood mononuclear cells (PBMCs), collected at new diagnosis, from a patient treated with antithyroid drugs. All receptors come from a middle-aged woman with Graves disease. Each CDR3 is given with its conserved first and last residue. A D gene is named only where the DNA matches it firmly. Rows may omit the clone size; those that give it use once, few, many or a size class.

CDR3 protein: CSAGTTGAWGYTF; CDR3 DNA: TGCAGTGCCGGCACGACGGGGGCTTGGGGCTACACCTTC; J gene: TRBJ1-2; D gene: -; V gene: TRBV20-1; clone size: -
CDR3 protein: CASSQLDRGTF; CDR3 DNA: TGTGCCAGCAGTCAATTGGACAGGGGCACCTTC; J gene: TRBJ1-2; D gene: TRBD1; V gene: TRBV2; clone size: few
CDR3 protein: CASKPDSQETQYF; CDR3 DNA: TGTGCCAGCAAACCGGACTCTCAAGAGACCCAGTACTTC; J gene: TRBJ2-5; D gene: -; V gene: TRBV2; clone size: many
CDR3 protein: CASSYTAGGQETRYF; CDR3 DNA: TGTGCCAGCAGTTACACGGCGGGGGGCCAAGAGACCCGGTACTTC; J gene: TRBJ2-5; D gene: TRBD2; V gene: TRBV6-9; clone size: -
CDR3 protein: CASSHWGDEAFF; CDR3 DNA: TGTGCCAGCAGTCACTGGGGCGATGAAGCTTTCTTT; J gene: TRBJ1-1; D gene: -; V gene: TRBV12-3/TRBV12-4; clone size: many
CDR3 protein: CSARPSSGGFYNEQFF; CDR3 DNA: TGCAGTGCTAGACCCTCCAGCGGGGGGTTCTACAATGAGCAGTTCTTC; J gene: TRBJ2-1; D gene: TRBD2; V gene: TRBV20-1; clone size: many
CDR3 protein: CASSQGTVPYEQYF; CDR3 DNA: TGTGCCAGCAGCCAAGGCACAGTCCCCTACGAGCAGTACTTC; J gene: TRBJ2-7; D gene: -; V gene: TRBV3-1; clone size: many
CDR3 protein: CASSHPRGGPNNEQFF; CDR3 DNA: TGTGCCAGCAGCCACCCTAGGGGGGGGCCAAACAATGAGCAGTTCTTC; J gene: TRBJ2-1; D gene: -; V gene: TRBV12-3/TRBV12-4; clone size: -
CDR3 protein: CASIPYSGGGNTGELFF; CDR3 DNA: TGTGCCAGCATCCCTTATAGCGGGGGGGGTAACACCGGGGAGCTGTTTTTT; J gene: TRBJ2-2; D gene: TRBD2; V gene: TRBV12-3/TRBV12-4; clone size: few
CDR3 protein: CASSPVGREETQYF; CDR3 DNA: TGTGCCAGCAGCCCCGTTGGGCGGGAAGAGACCCAGTACTTC; J gene: TRBJ2-5; D gene: -; V gene: TRBV7-7; clone size: many
CDR3 protein: CASSLGTGVGTEAFF; CDR3 DNA: TGTGCCAGCAGTTTAGGGACAGGGGTAGGAACTGAAGCTTTCTTT; J gene: TRBJ1-1; D gene: TRBD1; V gene: TRBV12-3/TRBV12-4; clone size: many
CDR3 protein: CASSYNGGGDTQYF; CDR3 DNA: TGTGCCAGCAGCTACAACGGGGGGGGGGATACGCAGTATTTT; J gene: TRBJ2-3; D gene: TRBD2; V gene: TRBV7-3; clone size: -
CDR3 protein: CAWSLRGTNPPYEQYF; CDR3 DNA: TGTGCCTGGAGTCTCCGCGGGACTAATCCTCCCTACGAGCAGTACTTC; J gene: TRBJ2-7; D gene: TRBD2; V gene: TRBV30; clone size: many
CDR3 protein: CASSLGFTGNTGELFF; CDR3 DNA: TGTGCCAGCAGCTTGGGATTTACAGGGAACACCGGGGAGCTGTTTTTT; J gene: TRBJ2-2; D gene: -; V gene: TRBV7-2; clone size: few
CDR3 protein: CAIRPSGSLGSEQFF; CDR3 DNA: TGTGCCATCAGACCCTCGGGGTCCCTTGGGAGTGAGCAGTTCTTC; J gene: TRBJ2-1; D gene: -; V gene: TRBV10-3; clone size: -
CDR3 protein: CSVLHGEQYF; CDR3 DNA: TGCAGCGTCTTACACGGGGAGCAGTACTTC; J gene: TRBJ2-7; D gene: -; V gene: TRBV29-1; clone size: many
CDR3 protein: CASSLNIDPYEQYF; CDR3 DNA: TGTGCCAGCAGCCTTAATATTGACCCCTACGAGCAGTACTTC; J gene: TRBJ2-7; D gene: -; V gene: TRBV3-1; clone size: many
CDR3 protein: CASSPELYEQFF; CDR3 DNA: TGTGCCAGCTCACCTGAGCTGTATGAGCAGTTCTTC; J gene: TRBJ2-1; D gene: -; V gene: TRBV18; clone size: many
CDR3 protein: CASSYSGIYLGRVTEAFF; CDR3 DNA: TGTGCCAGCAGTTACTCGGGGATCTACCTAGGAAGGGTCACTGAAGCTTTCTTT; J gene: TRBJ1-1; D gene: -; V gene: TRBV6-5; clone size: many
CDR3 protein: CASVTLDMNTEAFF; CDR3 DNA: TGTGCCAGCGTTACATTGGATATGAACACTGAAGCTTTCTTT; J gene: TRBJ1-1; D gene: -; V gene: TRBV2; clone size: -
CDR3 protein: CASSSRGSNQPQHF; CDR3 DNA: TGTGCCAGCAGCTCTCGGGGGAGCAATCAGCCCCAGCATTTT; J gene: TRBJ1-5; D gene: -; V gene: TRBV7-8; clone size: many
CDR3 protein: CASSLFSRDIYYGYTF; CDR3 DNA: TGTGCCAGCAGCTTATTTTCCCGGGACATTTACTATGGCTACACCTTC; J gene: TRBJ1-2; D gene: -; V gene: TRBV7-2; clone size: few
CDR3 protein: CASSLLEGGTGELFF; CDR3 DNA: TGTGCCAGCAGCTTGCTGGAGGGTGGCACCGGGGAGCTGTTTTTT; J gene: TRBJ2-2; D gene: -; V gene: TRBV5-1; clone size: -
CDR3 protein: CASSLGRLDEQYF; CDR3 DNA: TGTGCCAGCAGCTTAGGGCGGTTGGACGAGCAGTACTTC; J gene: TRBJ2-7; D gene: -; V gene: TRBV11-2; clone size: many
CDR3 protein: CASSPIDSRPHTIYF; CDR3 DNA: TGTGCCAGCAGCCCCATCGACAGTCGGCCACACACCATATATTTT; J gene: TRBJ1-3; D gene: -; V gene: TRBV11-2; clone size: -
CDR3 protein: CASKLKGLGTVYEQYF; CDR3 DNA: TGTGCCAGCAAACTCAAGGGGTTAGGAACGGTCTACGAGCAGTACTTC; J gene: TRBJ2-7; D gene: -; V gene: TRBV6-1; clone size: many
CDR3 protein: CASSYSAGFYGYTF; CDR3 DNA: TGTGCCAGCAGTTACTCAGCAGGGTTCTATGGCTACACCTTC; J gene: TRBJ1-2; D gene: -; V gene: TRBV6-5; clone size: many
CDR3 protein: CASSLARQTSGETQYF; CDR3 DNA: TGTGCCAGCAGCTTAGCCCGACAGACATCTGGGGAGACCCAGTACTTC; J gene: TRBJ2-5; D gene: -; V gene: TRBV7-9; clone size: -
CDR3 protein: CASSQRQVFGETQYF; CDR3 DNA: TGTGCCAGCAGCCAGCGTCAGGTCTTTGGGGAGACCCAGTACTTC; J gene: TRBJ2-5; D gene: -; V gene: TRBV14; clone size: many
CDR3 protein: CASRQAGGGKNIQYF; CDR3 DNA: TGCGCCAGCAGACAAGCGGGGGGCGGTAAAAACATTCAGTACTTC; J gene: TRBJ2-4; D gene: TRBD2; V gene: TRBV5-1; clone size: -
CDR3 protein: CASSESGTGGFGQETQYF; CDR3 DNA: TGTGCCAGCAGCGAATCCGGGACAGGGGGCTTTGGCCAAGAGACCCAGTACTTC; J gene: TRBJ2-5; D gene: TRBD1; V gene: TRBV9; clone size: few
CDR3 protein: CASSPRPDLYEQYF; CDR3 DNA: TGCGCCAGCAGCCCTAGACCTGACCTCTACGAGCAGTACTTC; J gene: TRBJ2-7; D gene: -; V gene: TRBV5-1; clone size: -
CDR3 protein: CASSLELSGAEGYTF; CDR3 DNA: TGTGCCAGCAGCTTAGAACTCTCAGGGGCAGAAGGCTACACCTTC; J gene: TRBJ1-2; D gene: -; V gene: TRBV7-6; clone size: -
CDR3 protein: CAISGALGGGYGYTF; CDR3 DNA: TGTGCCATCAGTGGGGCACTGGGAGGTGGCTATGGCTACACCTTC; J gene: TRBJ1-2; D gene: -; V gene: TRBV10-3; clone size: many
CDR3 protein: CASSRDRGFTEAFF; CDR3 DNA: TGTGCCAGCAGCCGGGACAGGGGCTTCACTGAAGCTTTCTTT; J gene: TRBJ1-1; D gene: TRBD1; V gene: TRBV5-8; clone size: few
CDR3 protein: CAISPDTYGYTF; CDR3 DNA: TGTGCCATCAGCCCTGACACTTATGGCTACACCTTC; J gene: TRBJ1-2; D gene: -; V gene: TRBV10-3; clone size: many
CDR3 protein: CASSPGFQGPGTEAFF; CDR3 DNA: TGTGCCAGCAGCCCTGGCTTCCAGGGGCCAGGCACTGAAGCTTTCTTT; J gene: TRBJ1-1; D gene: -; V gene: TRBV3-1; clone size: many
CDR3 protein: CSAGSGPRTEAFF; CDR3 DNA: TGCAGTGCCGGCTCTGGTCCGAGGACTGAAGCTTTCTTT; J gene: TRBJ1-1; D gene: -; V gene: TRBV20-1; clone size: many
CDR3 protein: CASSTLGYEQFF; CDR3 DNA: TGTGCCAGCAGTACGCTCGGGTATGAGCAGTTCTTC; J gene: TRBJ2-1; D gene: -; V gene: TRBV6-1; clone size: -
CDR3 protein: CASSSDGLNTGELFF; CDR3 DNA: TGCGCCAGCAGCTCAGACGGCTTGAACACCGGGGAGCTGTTTTTT; J gene: TRBJ2-2; D gene: -; V gene: TRBV5-1; clone size: few
CDR3 protein: CASSLSGTENSPLHF; CDR3 DNA: TGTGCCAGCAGCTTGAGTGGGACGGAAAATTCACCCCTCCACTTT; J gene: TRBJ1-6; D gene: -; V gene: TRBV5-8; clone size: many
CDR3 protein: CASSQEGGRKAFF; CDR3 DNA: TGCGCCAGCAGCCAAGAAGGGGGGCGCAAAGCTTTCTTT; J gene: TRBJ1-1; D gene: -; V gene: TRBV4-1; clone size: -
CDR3 protein: CASSQDMPSHGYTF; CDR3 DNA: TGTGCCAGCAGCCAAGATATGCCATCCCATGGCTACACCTTC; J gene: TRBJ1-2; D gene: -; V gene: TRBV3-1; clone size: -
CDR3 protein: CASRNAVGTDTQYF; CDR3 DNA: TGTGCCAGCAGGAACGCGGTTGGCACAGATACGCAGTATTTT; J gene: TRBJ2-3; D gene: -; V gene: TRBV2; clone size: many
CDR3 protein: CASSSRQGWRNTIYF; CDR3 DNA: TGTGCCAGCAGCTCTCGACAGGGCTGGAGAAACACCATATATTTT; J gene: TRBJ1-3; D gene: TRBD1; V gene: TRBV6-2/TRBV6-3; clone size: -
CDR3 protein: CASSPAGTGANVLTF; CDR3 DNA: TGTGCCAGCAGCCCCGCAGGGACCGGGGCCAACGTCCTGACTTTC; J gene: TRBJ2-6; D gene: -; V gene: TRBV14; clone size: -
CDR3 protein: CASSPRGSAGNQETQYF; CDR3 DNA: TGCGCCAGCAGCCCTCGGGGGAGTGCGGGGAACCAAGAGACCCAGTACTTC; J gene: TRBJ2-5; D gene: -; V gene: TRBV5-1; clone size: -